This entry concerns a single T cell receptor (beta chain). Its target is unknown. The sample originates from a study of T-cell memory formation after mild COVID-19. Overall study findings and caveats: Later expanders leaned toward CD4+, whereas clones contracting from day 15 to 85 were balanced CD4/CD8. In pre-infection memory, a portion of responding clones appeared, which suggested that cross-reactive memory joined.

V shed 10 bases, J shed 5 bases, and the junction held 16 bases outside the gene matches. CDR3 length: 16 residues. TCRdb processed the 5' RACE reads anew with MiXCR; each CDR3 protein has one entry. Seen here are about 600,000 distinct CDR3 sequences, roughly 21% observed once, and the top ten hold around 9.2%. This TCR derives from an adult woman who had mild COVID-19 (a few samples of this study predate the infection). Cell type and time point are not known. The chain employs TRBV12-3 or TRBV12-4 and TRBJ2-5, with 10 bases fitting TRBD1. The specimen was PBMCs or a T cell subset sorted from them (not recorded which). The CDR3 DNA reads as TGTGCCATTTCTCAATCGGGGACAGGGGTTAGGGAGACCCAGTACTTC. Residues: CAISQSGTGVRETQYF.